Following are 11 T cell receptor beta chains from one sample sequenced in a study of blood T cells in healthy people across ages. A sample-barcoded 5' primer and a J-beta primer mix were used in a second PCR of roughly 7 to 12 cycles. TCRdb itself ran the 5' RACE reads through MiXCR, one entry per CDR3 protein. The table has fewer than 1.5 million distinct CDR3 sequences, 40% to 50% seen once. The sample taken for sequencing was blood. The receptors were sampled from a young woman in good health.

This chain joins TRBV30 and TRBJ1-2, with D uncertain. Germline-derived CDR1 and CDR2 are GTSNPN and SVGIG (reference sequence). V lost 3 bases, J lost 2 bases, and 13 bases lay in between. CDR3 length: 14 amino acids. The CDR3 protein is CAWRQPSRNYGYTF. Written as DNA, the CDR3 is TGTGCCTGGAGACAGCCCTCGAGAAACTATGGCTACACCTTC.

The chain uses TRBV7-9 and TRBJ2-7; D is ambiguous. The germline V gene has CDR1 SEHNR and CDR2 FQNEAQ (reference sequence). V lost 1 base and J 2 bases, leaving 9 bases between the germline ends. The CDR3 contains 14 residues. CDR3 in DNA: TGTGCCAGCAGCTTAGAACTAAAGACCTACGAGCAGTACTTC. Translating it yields CASSLELKTYEQYF.

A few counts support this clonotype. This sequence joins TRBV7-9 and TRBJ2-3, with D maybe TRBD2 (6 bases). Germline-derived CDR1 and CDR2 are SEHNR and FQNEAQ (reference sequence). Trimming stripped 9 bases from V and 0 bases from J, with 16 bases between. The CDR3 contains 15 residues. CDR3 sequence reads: CASFQLASSTDTQYF. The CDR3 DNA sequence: TGTGCCAGTTTTCAGCTAGCGAGCAGCACAGATACGCAGTATTTT.

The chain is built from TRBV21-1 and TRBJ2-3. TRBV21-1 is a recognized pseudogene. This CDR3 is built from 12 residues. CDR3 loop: CASRTGTGTQYF. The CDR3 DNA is TGTGCCAGCAGGACGGGTACGGGTACGCAGTATTTT.

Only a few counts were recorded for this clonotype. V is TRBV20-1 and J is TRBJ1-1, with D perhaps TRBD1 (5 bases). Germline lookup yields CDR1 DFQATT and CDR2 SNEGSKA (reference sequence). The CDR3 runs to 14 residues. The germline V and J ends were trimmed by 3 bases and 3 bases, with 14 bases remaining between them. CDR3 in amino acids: CSASRRGRDTEAFF. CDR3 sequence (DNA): TGCAGTGCTAGTCGGAGGGGAAGGGACACTGAAGCTTTCTTT.

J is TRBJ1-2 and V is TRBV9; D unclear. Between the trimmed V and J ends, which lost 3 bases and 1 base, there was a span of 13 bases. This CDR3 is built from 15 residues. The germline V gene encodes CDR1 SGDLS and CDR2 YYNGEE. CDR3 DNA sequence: TGTGCCAGCAGCGGCACAGCCGGGTTTAACTATGGCTACACCTTC. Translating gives CASSGTAGFNYGYTF.

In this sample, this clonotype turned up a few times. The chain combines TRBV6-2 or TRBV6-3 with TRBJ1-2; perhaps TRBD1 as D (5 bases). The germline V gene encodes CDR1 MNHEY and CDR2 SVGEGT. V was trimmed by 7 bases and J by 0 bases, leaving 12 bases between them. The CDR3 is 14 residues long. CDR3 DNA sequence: TGTGCCAGCATTAAACAGGCCGCTAACTATGGCTACACCTTC. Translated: CASIKQAANYGYTF.

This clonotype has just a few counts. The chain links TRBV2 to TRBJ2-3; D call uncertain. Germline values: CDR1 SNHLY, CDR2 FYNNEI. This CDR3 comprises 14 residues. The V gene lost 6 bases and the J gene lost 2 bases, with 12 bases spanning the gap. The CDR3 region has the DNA TGTGCCAGCAGCGGACGGGTGCTCACAGATACGCAGTATTTT. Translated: CASSGRVLTDTQYF.

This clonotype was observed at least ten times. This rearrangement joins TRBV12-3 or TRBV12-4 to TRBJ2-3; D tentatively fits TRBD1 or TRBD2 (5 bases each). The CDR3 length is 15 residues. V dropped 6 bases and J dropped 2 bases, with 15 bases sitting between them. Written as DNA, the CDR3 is TGTGCCAGCAGGCCGGGGTGGGGGTACACAGATACGCAGTATTTT. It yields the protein CASRPGWGYTDTQYF.

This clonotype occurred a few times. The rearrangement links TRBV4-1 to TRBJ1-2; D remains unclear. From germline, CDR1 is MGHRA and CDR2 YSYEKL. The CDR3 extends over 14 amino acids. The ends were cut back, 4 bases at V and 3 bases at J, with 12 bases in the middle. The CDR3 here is CASSPRASDYGYTF. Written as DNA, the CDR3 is TGCGCCAGCAGCCCCAGAGCTTCCGACTATGGCTACACCTTC.

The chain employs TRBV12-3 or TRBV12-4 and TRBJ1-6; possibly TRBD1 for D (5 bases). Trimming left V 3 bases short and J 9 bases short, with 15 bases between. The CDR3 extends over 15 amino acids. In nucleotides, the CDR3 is TGTGCCAGCAGTTTGGGACCCGAGGGCCGTTCACCCCTCCACTTT. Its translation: CASSLGPEGRSPLHF.